The rows below give T cell receptor beta chains drawn from one sample of a study of regulatory T cells in long-lasting Graves disease. TCRdb used MiXCR to reprocess the multiplex PCR reads, holding one entry per CDR3 protein. In the table there are 350,000 to 550,000 distinct CDR3 sequences, 15% of which are singletons. The data also belong to a second study, concerning T cells in Graves' hyperthyroidism and ophthalmopathy.

The source was peripheral blood mononuclear cells (PBMCs), collected at new diagnosis, from a patient treated with antithyroid drugs. These receptors were collected from a woman in her 30s with Graves disease. Each CDR3 is given with its conserved first and last residue. Each record gives: V gene, D gene, J gene, clone size, CDR3 protein, CDR3 DNA. A D gene is named only where the DNA matches it firmly. The size entry is marked missing in some rows and otherwise reads once, few, many or a size class.

v_gene: TRBV9
d_gene: TRBD2
j_gene: TRBJ2-5
abundance: once
CDR3aa: CASSVRLAGVGGTQYF
CDR3nt: TGTGCCAGCAGCGTCCGACTAGCGGGAGTAGGGGGGACCCAGTACTTC

v_gene: TRBV11-2
d_gene: -
j_gene: TRBJ2-1
abundance: many
CDR3aa: CASSLGVGLDNEQFF
CDR3nt: TGTGCCAGCAGCTTAGGGGTGGGGCTCGACAATGAGCAGTTCTTC

v_gene: TRBV11-3
d_gene: -
j_gene: TRBJ2-1
abundance: few
CDR3aa: CASSAGHPYNEQFF
CDR3nt: TGTGCCAGCAGCGCAGGACACCCCTACAATGAGCAGTTCTTC

v_gene: TRBV20-1
d_gene: TRBD2
j_gene: TRBJ2-1
abundance: -
CDR3aa: CSADTSAAYNEQFF
CDR3nt: TGCAGTGCTGACACTAGCGCGGCCTACAATGAGCAGTTCTTC

v_gene: TRBV28
d_gene: -
j_gene: TRBJ2-7
abundance: many
CDR3aa: CASTEYPGPHFWEQYF
CDR3nt: TGTGCCAGCACCGAATACCCGGGTCCTCACTTCTGGGAGCAGTACTTC

v_gene: TRBV30
d_gene: -
j_gene: TRBJ1-1
abundance: many
CDR3aa: CAWKGDGQNTEAFF
CDR3nt: TGTGCCTGGAAGGGGGACGGGCAGAACACTGAAGCTTTCTTT

v_gene: TRBV7-6
d_gene: TRBD2
j_gene: TRBJ2-2
abundance: many
CDR3aa: CASSLEVSGSHGNTGELFF
CDR3nt: TGTGCCAGCAGCTTAGAGGTTAGCGGGAGCCACGGGAACACCGGGGAGCTGTTTTTT

v_gene: TRBV11-3
d_gene: TRBD2
j_gene: TRBJ2-1
abundance: -
CDR3aa: CASSLTAGSAEQFF
CDR3nt: TGTGCCAGCAGCTTAACAGCGGGGAGTGCTGAGCAGTTCTTC

v_gene: TRBV10-3
d_gene: -
j_gene: TRBJ1-5
abundance: few
CDR3aa: CAISEGGGGQPQHF
CDR3nt: TGTGCCATCAGTGAAGGAGGGGGAGGGCAGCCCCAGCATTTT

v_gene: TRBV3-1
d_gene: TRBD1
j_gene: TRBJ2-7
abundance: many
CDR3aa: CASSSGQGAVGEQYF
CDR3nt: TGTGCCAGCAGCAGTGGACAGGGGGCTGTCGGGGAGCAGTACTTC

v_gene: TRBV7-2
d_gene: -
j_gene: TRBJ1-2
abundance: few
CDR3aa: CASSLSGRANYGYTF
CDR3nt: TGTGCCAGCAGCTTGTCAGGGAGGGCTAACTATGGCTACACCTTC

v_gene: TRBV7-2
d_gene: -
j_gene: TRBJ1-4
abundance: many
CDR3aa: CASSYADSSTEKLFF
CDR3nt: TGTGCCAGCAGCTACGCGGACTCCAGTACTGAAAAACTGTTTTTT

v_gene: TRBV6-1
d_gene: TRBD1
j_gene: TRBJ2-6
abundance: -
CDR3aa: CASSEAPNRGNFAGANVLTF
CDR3nt: TGTGCCAGCAGTGAAGCGCCGAACAGGGGGAATTTCGCTGGGGCCAACGTCCTGACTTTC

v_gene: TRBV4-2
d_gene: -
j_gene: TRBJ2-7
abundance: many
CDR3aa: CASSPFRVRGPGEQYF
CDR3nt: TGTGCCAGCAGCCCCTTCAGGGTGCGGGGACCGGGGGAGCAGTACTTC

v_gene: TRBV10-3
d_gene: -
j_gene: TRBJ1-3
abundance: once
CDR3aa: CAISRSDSGNTIYF
CDR3nt: TGTGCCATCAGCCGGAGCGACTCTGGAAACACCATATATTTT

v_gene: TRBV13
d_gene: TRBD1
j_gene: TRBJ1-6
abundance: many
CDR3aa: CASSVGQGDSPLHF
CDR3nt: TGTGCCAGCAGCGTAGGACAGGGCGATTCACCCCTCCACTTT

v_gene: TRBV27
d_gene: -
j_gene: TRBJ1-1
abundance: many
CDR3aa: CASSLMWGLNSENTEAFF
CDR3nt: TGTGCCAGCAGTTTAATGTGGGGGCTTAATTCGGAGAACACTGAAGCTTTCTTT

v_gene: TRBV6-5
d_gene: -
j_gene: TRBJ2-3
abundance: few
CDR3aa: CASSYRPWGEGEQDTQYF
CDR3nt: TGTGCCAGCAGTTACCGGCCGTGGGGGGAGGGGGAGCAAGATACGCAGTATTTT

v_gene: TRBV20-1
d_gene: TRBD2
j_gene: TRBJ2-7
abundance: few
CDR3aa: CSARDLAGGLHEQYF
CDR3nt: TGCAGTGCTAGAGATCTAGCGGGAGGGCTTCACGAGCAGTACTTC

v_gene: TRBV28
d_gene: TRBD1
j_gene: TRBJ1-4
abundance: many
CDR3aa: CASSLLQGAGKLFF
CDR3nt: TGTGCCAGCAGTTTATTACAGGGGGCTGGAAAACTGTTTTTT

v_gene: TRBV7-9
d_gene: TRBD1
j_gene: TRBJ2-2
abundance: many
CDR3aa: CASSLQGLGTGELFF
CDR3nt: TGTGCCAGCAGTCTACAGGGGTTGGGCACCGGGGAGCTGTTTTTT

v_gene: TRBV19
d_gene: TRBD1
j_gene: TRBJ2-3
abundance: few
CDR3aa: CASSEQGTDTQYF
CDR3nt: TGTGCCAGTAGTGAACAGGGGACAGATACGCAGTATTTT

v_gene: TRBV20-1
d_gene: TRBD1
j_gene: TRBJ2-7
abundance: many
CDR3aa: CSAQGPTYEQYF
CDR3nt: TGCAGTGCACAGGGGCCCACCTACGAGCAGTACTTC

v_gene: TRBV12-3/TRBV12-4
d_gene: TRBD2
j_gene: TRBJ2-1
abundance: -
CDR3aa: CASRKTTSGTPYNEQFF
CDR3nt: TGTGCCAGCAGGAAAACGACTAGCGGGACCCCCTACAATGAGCAGTTCTTC

v_gene: TRBV12-3/TRBV12-4
d_gene: -
j_gene: TRBJ1-1
abundance: many
CDR3aa: CASSPAVRGGNTEAFF
CDR3nt: TGTGCCAGCAGTCCCGCCGTGCGAGGTGGGAACACTGAAGCTTTCTTT

v_gene: TRBV12-3/TRBV12-4
d_gene: TRBD1
j_gene: TRBJ1-5
abundance: many
CDR3aa: CASSFLHPTGVSNQPQHF
CDR3nt: TGTGCCAGCAGCTTTCTACACCCGACAGGGGTTAGCAATCAGCCCCAGCATTTT

v_gene: TRBV11-1
d_gene: -
j_gene: TRBJ1-2
abundance: -
CDR3aa: CASSSTGEGYTF
CDR3nt: TGTGCCAGCAGCTCGACTGGGGAAGGCTACACCTTC

v_gene: TRBV6-1
d_gene: -
j_gene: TRBJ2-1
abundance: -
CDR3aa: CASTQGLTSYNEQFF
CDR3nt: TGTGCCAGCACTCAAGGGCTTACTTCCTACAATGAGCAGTTCTTC

v_gene: TRBV28
d_gene: TRBD1
j_gene: TRBJ2-1
abundance: many
CDR3aa: CASSLVGQGLFF
CDR3nt: TGTGCCAGCAGTTTAGTGGGACAGGGACTGTTCTTC

v_gene: TRBV12-3/TRBV12-4
d_gene: TRBD1
j_gene: TRBJ2-7
abundance: many
CDR3aa: CASSLSTGGEQYF
CDR3nt: TGTGCCAGCAGTTTATCGACAGGGGGCGAGCAGTACTTC

v_gene: TRBV7-8
d_gene: -
j_gene: TRBJ2-2
abundance: few
CDR3aa: CASSVILGELFF
CDR3nt: TGTGCCAGCAGCGTCATCCTCGGGGAGCTGTTTTTT

v_gene: TRBV19
d_gene: -
j_gene: TRBJ2-1
abundance: -
CDR3aa: CASSIGPSYNEQFF
CDR3nt: TGTGCCAGTAGTATAGGACCGTCGTACAATGAGCAGTTCTTC

v_gene: TRBV29-1
d_gene: -
j_gene: TRBJ1-3
abundance: many
CDR3aa: CSVGGDSGNTIYF
CDR3nt: TGCAGCGTTGGAGGAGACTCTGGAAACACCATATATTTT

v_gene: TRBV12-3/TRBV12-4
d_gene: TRBD2
j_gene: TRBJ2-7
abundance: few
CDR3aa: CASNRAGTSSYEQYF
CDR3nt: TGTGCCAGCAACAGAGCGGGGACCAGCTCCTACGAGCAGTACTTC

v_gene: TRBV9
d_gene: TRBD2
j_gene: TRBJ2-1
abundance: -
CDR3aa: CASSIASGSSYNEQFF
CDR3nt: TGTGCCAGCAGCATTGCTAGCGGGAGCTCCTACAATGAGCAGTTCTTC

v_gene: TRBV7-3
d_gene: -
j_gene: TRBJ2-2
abundance: -
CDR3aa: CASSIPLGELFF
CDR3nt: TGTGCCAGCAGCATACCTCTGGGGGAGCTGTTTTTT

v_gene: TRBV27
d_gene: -
j_gene: TRBJ1-2
abundance: few
CDR3aa: CASTPAWSGYGYTF
CDR3nt: TGTGCCAGCACCCCTGCGTGGAGTGGTTATGGCTACACCTTC

v_gene: TRBV18
d_gene: -
j_gene: TRBJ2-7
abundance: -
CDR3aa: CASSPESLGSYEQYF
CDR3nt: TGTGCCAGCTCACCGGAGTCCCTAGGGTCCTACGAGCAGTACTTC

v_gene: TRBV18
d_gene: TRBD2
j_gene: TRBJ2-2
abundance: -
CDR3aa: CASSPGLAGGTNTGELFF
CDR3nt: TGTGCCAGCTCACCAGGACTAGCGGGAGGGACGAACACCGGGGAGCTGTTTTTT

v_gene: TRBV6-5
d_gene: TRBD1
j_gene: TRBJ1-3
abundance: few
CDR3aa: CASSYTGGFAGNTIYF
CDR3nt: TGTGCCAGCAGTTACACAGGGGGGTTCGCTGGAAACACCATATATTTT

v_gene: TRBV11-3
d_gene: -
j_gene: TRBJ2-3
abundance: many
CDR3aa: CASSSIRDTQYF
CDR3nt: TGTGCCAGCAGCTCGATAAGGGATACGCAGTATTTT

v_gene: TRBV6-2/TRBV6-3
d_gene: TRBD2
j_gene: TRBJ2-1
abundance: few
CDR3aa: CASSLGTSGTEQFF
CDR3nt: TGTGCCAGCAGTCTCGGGACTAGCGGGACCGAGCAGTTCTTC

v_gene: TRBV20-1
d_gene: -
j_gene: TRBJ1-1
abundance: -
CDR3aa: CSARMGGGGDTEAFF
CDR3nt: TGCAGTGCTAGAATGGGCGGGGGAGGGGACACTGAAGCTTTCTTT

v_gene: TRBV5-6
d_gene: -
j_gene: TRBJ1-6
abundance: -
CDR3aa: CASIVEGSSPLHF
CDR3nt: TGTGCCAGCATAGTGGAGGGTTCTTCACCCCTCCACTTT

v_gene: TRBV29-1
d_gene: -
j_gene: TRBJ2-3
abundance: -
CDR3aa: CSVAATGPVDTQYF
CDR3nt: TGCAGCGTCGCCGCGACGGGGCCGGTAGATACGCAGTATTTT

v_gene: TRBV2
d_gene: -
j_gene: TRBJ1-6
abundance: many
CDR3aa: CASRVGQEYNSPLHF
CDR3nt: TGTGCCAGCAGGGTGGGCCAGGAGTATAATTCACCCCTCCACTTT

v_gene: TRBV20-1
d_gene: TRBD1
j_gene: TRBJ1-5
abundance: few
CDR3aa: CSAKQGTNQPQHF
CDR3nt: TGCAGTGCCAAACAGGGGACCAATCAGCCCCAGCATTTT

v_gene: TRBV3-1
d_gene: -
j_gene: TRBJ1-2
abundance: -
CDR3aa: CASSQGLLRLKANYGYTF
CDR3nt: TGTGCCAGCAGCCAAGGGTTATTGCGGCTGAAAGCTAACTATGGCTACACCTTC

v_gene: TRBV20-1
d_gene: TRBD1
j_gene: TRBJ1-5
abundance: few
CDR3aa: CSARVPGQGFIGNQPQHF
CDR3nt: TGCAGTGCTAGAGTGCCAGGACAGGGGTTTATTGGCAATCAGCCCCAGCATTTT

v_gene: TRBV20-1
d_gene: -
j_gene: TRBJ1-6
abundance: few
CDR3aa: CSAPTETYNSPLHF
CDR3nt: TGCAGTGCCCCGACAGAAACTTATAATTCACCCCTCCACTTT

v_gene: TRBV6-1
d_gene: -
j_gene: TRBJ2-1
abundance: many
CDR3aa: CASNTDSSYNEQFF
CDR3nt: TGTGCCAGCAATACCGATAGCTCCTACAATGAGCAGTTCTTC

v_gene: TRBV5-6
d_gene: -
j_gene: TRBJ2-6
abundance: -
CDR3aa: CASSLLWGAASGANVLTF
CDR3nt: TGTGCCAGCAGCCTCCTCTGGGGTGCGGCCTCTGGGGCCAACGTCCTGACTTTC

v_gene: TRBV19
d_gene: -
j_gene: TRBJ1-2
abundance: -
CDR3aa: CASSIVSDDGYTF
CDR3nt: TGTGCCAGTAGTATAGTATCGGATGATGGCTACACCTTC

v_gene: TRBV12-3/TRBV12-4
d_gene: -
j_gene: TRBJ2-5
abundance: many
CDR3aa: CASSLIRETQYF
CDR3nt: TGTGCCAGCAGTTTAATCCGGGAGACCCAGTACTTC

v_gene: TRBV20-1
d_gene: TRBD2
j_gene: TRBJ2-7
abundance: many
CDR3aa: CSARGLAGGYEQYF
CDR3nt: TGCAGTGCTAGGGGACTAGCGGGAGGGTACGAGCAGTACTTC